Here is one T cell receptor (beta chain) with its context. Its binding antigen is unknown. No much larger clone is present one base from it, and per-base qualities are unavailable. The germline V gene (reference sequence) yields SEHNR for CDR1 and FQNEAQ for CDR2. The cysteine opens and the phenylalanine closes a CDR3 of 13 amino acids. This entry keeps only the CDR3 DNA: 39 bases, framed from base 1. Deletion took 6 bases off V and 1 base off J, with a span of 9 bases between the germline ends. TCRbeta CDR3 regions were amplified from genomic DNA by means of the immunoSEQ Assay, a bias-controlled multiplex PCR. The original pipeline was this. Nucleated cell counts per sample were estimated from amplification of reference gene primers within the assay. Sequence reads were collapsed and filtered to measure the absolute abundance of every unique TCRbeta CDR3 rearrangement. For each sample, productive Simpson clonality was calculated by taking the square root of Simpson's diversity index across productive rearrangements. Not all clones reach the TCRdb copy of this immuneACCESS table, which keeps in-frame sequences only. Checked studies attribute under half of the gap to unresolved V genes and leave the rest unexplained. That table furnishes V, J and clone size, whereas the DNA furnished D and trimming. The sample contains about 150,000 clones, 70% to 85% of them found a single time. The ten biggest clones cover about 7% of the sample.

This record belongs to a study of blood T cell repertoires in COVID-19 (dated by TCRdb to the early 2020s). At the level of the whole study: The collaborator samples originated in the United States, Italy and Spain and spanned the acute and convalescent phases of COVID-19. The material from the prospective study consisted of cDNA or gDNA derived from T cells, B-cell-depleted T cells, or PBMCs. Deeply sampled blood TCRbeta repertoires from subjects exposed to, actively infected with, or recovered from COVID-19 were included in the dataset. A freely available public database, intended as a resource for researchers studying the immune response to SARS-CoV-2, is where the repertoires were released. The samples were drawn from the first 160 participants of the ongoing ImmuneRACE study and from over a thousand subjects provided by 6 global collaborators. Sample metadata almost always included a de-identified subject ID, COVID-19 status, age in years and sex. Where HLA class I and class II types were available, the types were taken from metadata supplied by the sample provider, not from assay-based typing.

What the work shows at the level of the full study, not this receptor alone: Clinical and demographic metadata were provided uncurated, with the amount varying by source and participant.

The collaborating institutions used their own protocols to collect whole blood in K2EDTA tubes. For TCRbeta analysis, collaborator samples were shipped as frozen whole blood, as isolated PBMCs, or as DNA extracted from either sample type. Recombination joined TRBV7-9 with TRBJ2-5; perhaps TRBD2 is the D gene, with 5 bases matching. The sequenced material came from peripheral blood. The sequence was collected from a woman aged 45-65 years in a cohort sampled during active or convalescent COVID-19. The CDR3 region: CASSYGVQETQYF. Here is the DNA: TGTGCCAGCAGTTACGGGGTCCAAGAGACCCAGTACTTC.